This TCR beta chain was retrieved from a study of graft-versus-host responses after intestinal transplantation (dated by TCRdb to the early 2020s). A note on the overall study: The transplants that recipients got were multivisceral, liver-intestinal, or isolated intestinal. The cohort enrolled about two dozen intestinal transplant recipients including one retransplant, and a few patients lacking pretransplant specimens were excluded. To identify alloreactive clones, pre-transplant mixed lymphocyte reaction products were sequenced and compared with unstimulated pre-transplant donor and recipient T cells. All recipients received anti-thymocyte globulin induction followed by maintenance tacrolimus and steroids for three to four years. Samples from a few later patients were sequenced in-house on an Illumina MiSeq with MiXCR processing rather than by the commercial service. A peak of at least 4% donor T cells among recipient peripheral blood mononuclear cells was the definition used for donor T cell macrochimerism. Bulk TCR-beta CDR3 sequencing was used to track graft-versus-host and host-versus-graft alloreactive T cell clones in the graft, circulation and bone marrow after intestinal transplantation. Study-wide findings and limitations: The conclusions were limited by the relatively low number and heterogeneity of the intestinal transplant patients. In patients with donor T cell macrochimerism, the allografts had high GvH to HvG T cell clonal ratios. Early after transplant, declines in HvG clones were associated with peak levels of circulating GvH clones. GvH clones turned up in recipient bone marrow, with some appearing earlier in ileal mucosa or blood, a pattern consistent with an intestinal mucosal origin.

The library relied on the immunoSEQ multiplex PCR assay. High-throughput TCR-beta CDR3 sequencing of genomic DNA from most patients was performed by Adaptive Biotechnologies. Per the source publication's procedure: TCR sequencing data were retrieved from Adaptive's ImmunoSEQ software for around 18 patients, whereas three other patients were processed with MiXCR and VDJtools. Because the origin of CDR3 nucleotide sequences shared between donor and recipient could not be assigned, those sequences were removed. At least 2-fold expansion over unstimulated cells and a minimum CFSE-low frequency of 0.002% (template counts) or 0.001% (read counts) were required for clones to be classified as alloreactive. A clone was considered mappable if detected in the sequenced pre-transplant spleen, lymph node, or MLR CFSE-low populations of the donor or recipient. The cumulative frequency of alloreactive clones was calculated as a percentage of all sequences, weighted by copy number. The table was pulled from immuneACCESS by TCRdb, which kept in-frame rearrangements only. Such tables lose some clones; where checked, under half of the loss comes from unresolved V genes, and the rest has no known cause. V and J calls and clone size are those listed in that table; D and trimming were worked out from the DNA. The sample data list some 44,000 clones, and roughly 94% of these were observed just once. The ten largest clones represent around 1.4% of the sample.

The CDR3 has 9 amino acids, counting the end cysteine and phenylalanine. The only DNA kept is the CDR3, 27 bases in frame from the first base. As encoded in the germline V gene, CDR1 is SQVTM while CDR2 is ANQGSEA. V ends up 4 bases short and J 14 bases short, with an unmatched junction base count of 3. In the first month after transplant, blood samples were collected up to 4 times, and after that at least monthly when available. Note on this clone: No antigen is known for it. No base quality values were provided; no much bigger clone lies one nucleotide off.

The source material was PBMCs, sampled about 350 days after intestinal transplant. The chain was built from TRBV29-1 and TRBJ2-5; TRBD1 lines up with 8 middle nucleotides. The clonotype originates from a human patient who received an intestinal transplant, so some T cells may come from the graft donor. CDR3 reads: CSVVTGEYF. The sequence in DNA is TGCAGCGTTGTGACAGGGGAATACTTC.